This section outlines one TCR beta chain sequence together with its context. As yet, its antigen is unknown. Those who donated were healthy HIV-negative adults, with no recent acute infections or vaccinations reported. Nashville, Tennessee was home to all donors, who were Caucasian adults. Here immunoSEQ multiplex PCR was the method, and the copy in TCRdb shows in-frame clones only, minus some. The table has about 490,000 clones, more than 65% seen once. The data derive from a study of shared clonotypes between healthy human individuals. The study, taken as a whole, reports: What limited the represented genetic and exposure-history diversity was the small number of donors.

The source is a woman aged 40 to 50 in good health. Some clones in this sample may be carry-over from other donors' samples. The sample comprised PBMCs.

CDR3 region: CASRGVSYSNQPQHF. The DNA for the CDR3 is TGTGCCAGCAGGGGGGTCTCCTATAGCAATCAGCCCCAGCATTTT. The rearrangement links TRBV6-1 to TRBJ1-5, with D perhaps matching TRBD1 (5 bases). The V and J ends lost 6 bases and 0 bases respectively, with 12 bases between them. Looked up from germline, CDR1 is MNHNS and CDR2 is SASEGT. This CDR3 has 15 residues.